This passage covers 21 T cell receptor beta chains from one sample sequenced in a study of T cell clones after liver transplantation. This table comes from immunoSEQ multiplex PCR, and its TCRdb copy is limited to in-frame clones, with some not included. This table has around 100,000 clones, 80% to 90% appearing once. Here the sequenced sample was CD4+ T cells from blood, taken around 44 months after liver transplant. These receptor sequences come from a human patient who received a liver transplant. The T cells may partly be graft donor cells.

This clone has just a few counts. The V and J genes are TRBV5-1 and TRBJ1-3; D is unclear. With 5 bases removed from V and 2 bases from J, the gap between germline ends came to 8 bases. Germline V gene sequence: CDR1 SGHRS, CDR2 YFSETQ. This CDR3 contains 13 residues. CDR3 in amino acids: CASSARAGNTIYF. CDR3 sequence (DNA): TGCGCCAGCAGTGCCCGGGCTGGAAACACCATATATTTT.

The chain uses TRBV11-2 and TRBJ2-7; D unclear. The germline V gene encodes CDR1 SGHAT and CDR2 FQNNGV. This CDR3 spans 15 amino acids. With 3 bases removed from V and 5 bases from J, the gap between germline ends came to 17 bases. The CDR3 loop is CASSLSTALRDEQYF. The CDR3 DNA reads as TGTGCCAGCAGCTTGTCTACGGCCTTGCGCGACGAGCAGTACTTC.

The rearrangement links TRBV19 to TRBJ2-7, with D possibly being TRBD1 (5 bases). The CDR3 extends over 17 amino acids. V gave up 2 bases and J gave up 4 bases, with 21 bases separating them. Germline CDR1 is LNHDA and CDR2 is SQIVND (reference sequence). The CDR3 region is CASSIRPTAQWRYEQYF. The CDR3 DNA reads TGTGCCAGTAGTATACGGCCGACAGCCCAATGGCGATACGAGCAGTACTTC.

The V gene is TRBV4-2, the J gene TRBJ1-2, with D unclear. The germline V and J ends were trimmed by 1 base and 8 bases, with 11 bases remaining between them. Germline CDR1 is LGHNA and CDR2 is YNFKEQ. This CDR3 region has 13 residues. CDR3 amino acids: CASSQAVAGGYTF. The CDR3 bases are TGTGCCAGCAGCCAAGCCGTGGCAGGCGGCTACACCTTC.

The chain carries TRBV11-2 and TRBJ2-2; no definite D call. V gave up 0 bases and J gave up 5 bases, with 10 bases separating them. Germline V CDR1 and CDR2: SGHAT, FQNNGV. The CDR3 totals 15 residues. The CDR3 DNA reads TGTGCCAGCAGCTTAGATGTAAGCAAGACCGGGGAGCTGTTTTTT. This gives the protein CASSLDVSKTGELFF.

The chain couples TRBV5-1 to TRBJ2-7; a possible D gene is TRBD1 (5 bases). V was cut by 1 base and J by 4 bases, with 12 bases left in between. CDR1 and CDR2 from the germline V gene are SGHRS and YFSETQ. The CDR3 has 14 residues. The CDR3 sequence is CASSLNGQRYEQYF. The CDR3 DNA reads TGCGCCAGCAGCTTGAACGGACAAAGGTACGAGCAGTACTTC.

Only one count was recorded for this clone. This chain uses TRBV7-8 with TRBJ1-5; D is perhaps TRBD1 (5 bases). V lost 5 bases and J 2 bases, leaving 7 bases between the germline ends. CDR3 length: 13 amino acids. Germline V gives CDR1 SGHVS, CDR2 FQNEAQ. Written as DNA, the CDR3 is TGTGCCAGCAGCCGGGGCGGCAATCAGCCCCAGCATTTT. Protein: CASSRGGNQPQHF.

In its sample, this clone was seen once. This chain connects TRBV29-1 to TRBJ2-6; D ambiguous. The CDR3 has 11 amino acids. In germline, CDR1 is SQVTM, CDR2 ANQGSEA. Trimming shortened V by 7 bases and J by 5 bases, and 6 bases separated the two germline ends. Here the CDR3 DNA reads TGCAGCGCGACCTGGGCCAACGTCCTGACTTTC. Translating it yields CSATWANVLTF.

This chain links TRBV7-6 with TRBJ1-4; D not resolved. The CDR3 is 15 residues long. Germline V lookup: CDR1 SGHVS, CDR2 FNYEAQ. Trimming cost V 4 bases and J 2 bases, with 11 bases left between them. This chain's CDR3 is CASSSGEATNEKLFF. CDR3 nucleotide sequence: TGTGCCAGCAGCTCTGGGGAGGCTACTAATGAAAAACTGTTTTTT.

This chain connects TRBV11-3 to TRBJ1-1; a weak D match, TRBD1 (6 bases). Germline V gene data show CDR1 as SGHNT and CDR2 as YENEEA. CDR3 length equals 14 residues. V lost 1 base and J lost 2, with 8 bases in between. The CDR3 coding sequence is TGTGCCAGCAGCTTAGGCAGGGGTAACACTGAAGCTTTCTTT. This gives the protein CASSLGRGNTEAFF.

A note on this clone: The identical CDR3 is also encoded by other nucleotide sequences in the sample. The chain combines TRBV6-1 with TRBJ1-2; D gene uncertain. Germline CDR1 MNHNS, CDR2 SASEGT. The CDR3 extends over 13 amino acids. V lost 3 bases to trimming and J lost 2 bases, with 7 bases between them. Written as DNA, the CDR3 is TGTGCCAGCAGTGAGGCGGGGAACTATGGCTACACCTTC. This sequence encodes CASSEAGNYGYTF.

This sequence joins TRBV28 and TRBJ1-1; D is uncertain. V shed 4 bases and J shed 1 base, with 16 bases lying between them. This CDR3 spans 16 amino acids. Germline-derived CDR1 and CDR2 are MDHEN and SYDVKM. The chain's CDR3 is CASSSPSTGRNTEAFF. CDR3 sequence (DNA): TGTGCCAGCAGTTCCCCATCCACGGGTCGGAACACTGAAGCTTTCTTT.

This rearrangement joins TRBV30 to TRBJ2-7; 7 positions match TRBD1. CDR1 GTSNPN and CDR2 SVGIG come from the germline V gene (reference sequence). V shed 2 bases, J shed 0 bases, and the junction held 13 bases outside the gene matches. The CDR3 has 17 amino acids. The CDR3 DNA reads as TGTGCCTGGAGTAGTAAGCTCGGGACAGTCTTCTCCTACGAGCAGTACTTC. Translating it yields CAWSSKLGTVFSYEQYF.

This clone is a singleton in its sample. The chain combines TRBV19 with TRBJ1-5; 7 positions agree with TRBD1. Germline V gene lookup returns CDR1 LNHDA and CDR2 SQIVND (reference sequence). This CDR3 spans 16 amino acids. The V segment lost 5 bases and the J segment 4 bases; nucleotides outside the gene matches: 11. The CDR3 DNA reads as TGTGCCAGTAGTCTTTATCCGGGACAGAGAAATCAGCCCCAGCATTTT. Its translation: CASSLYPGQRNQPQHF.

The chain joins TRBV11-2 to TRBJ2-5, with 9 bases fitting TRBD2. CDR3 length: 19 amino acids. Germline loops: CDR1 SGHAT, CDR2 FQNNGV. J was trimmed by 2 bases and V by 5 bases; bases with no gene match: 18. CDR3 amino acids: CASSELAGHSGAPQETQYF. The CDR3 coding sequence is TGTGCCAGCAGCGAACTAGCGGGTCATTCGGGAGCCCCTCAAGAGACCCAGTACTTC. Complete variable domain (other parts from reference TRBV11-2 and TRBJ2-5): EAGVAQSPRYKIIEKRQSVAFWCNPISGHATLYWYQQILGQGPKLLIQFQNNGVVDDSQLPKDRFSAERLKGVDSTLKIQPAKLEDSAVYLCASSELAGHSGAPQETQYFGPGTRLLVL.

This sequence joins TRBV9 and TRBJ2-1; 11 positions match TRBD2. The V gene end was trimmed by 4 bases and the J gene end by 9 bases; junction bases not matched to a gene: 12. The CDR3 extends over 16 amino acids. Germline CDR1 reads SGDLS; CDR2 reads YYNGEE. The CDR3 coding sequence is TGTGCCAGCAGCACAGGGACTAGCGGACTTGGGGGTGAGCAGTTCTTC. Amino acid sequence: CASSTGTSGLGGEQFF.

This rearrangement joins TRBV2 to TRBJ2-2; TRBD1 is a possible D gene (5 bases). The germline V and J ends were trimmed by 6 bases and 1 base, with 9 bases remaining between them. This CDR3 is built from 14 residues. Germline values: CDR1 SNHLY, CDR2 FYNNEI. The CDR3 region is CASRGQGNTGELFF. The CDR3 nucleotides are TGTGCCAGCAGAGGGCAGGGGAACACCGGGGAGCTGTTTTTT. The full variable domain, in which reference TRBV2 and TRBJ2-2 provide the parts outside the CDR3, is EPEVTQTPSHQVTQMGQEVILRCVPISNHLYFYWYRQILGQKVEFLVSFYNNEISEKSEIFDDQFSVERPDGSNFTLKIRSTKLEDSAMYFCASRGQGNTGELFFGEGSRLTVL.

The V gene is TRBV5-8, the J gene TRBJ2-3; 14 bases are a match to TRBD2. The CDR3 totals 17 residues. Per the germline V gene, CDR1 is SGHTS and CDR2 is YDEGEE. Trimming cost V 0 bases and J 5 bases; bases outside gene matches: 5. CDR3 nucleotides: TGTGCCAGCAGCTTGGGAGGGACTAGCGGGAGACGAGATACGCAGTATTTT. Translated: CASSLGGTSGRRDTQYF.

This chain joins TRBV5-6 and TRBJ2-2; either TRBD1 or TRBD2 may fit D (6 bases each). Germline CDR1 is SGHDT and CDR2 is YYEEEE. V dropped 2 bases and J dropped 5 bases, with 13 bases sitting between them. This CDR3 comprises 15 residues. In DNA form, the CDR3 reads TGTGCCAGCAGCTTCTGGGGGGCCGGAACCGGGGAGCTGTTTTTT. Translated: CASSFWGAGTGELFF.

This chain links TRBV2 with TRBJ1-5; D uncertain. Germline CDR1 reads SNHLY; CDR2 reads FYNNEI. CDR3 size: 16 residues. Deletions cut 7 bases from V and 4 bases from J, with 20 bases between. The CDR3 sequence is CASTTVDGWQNQPQHF. In nucleotides, the CDR3 is TGTGCCAGCACCACCGTCGATGGGTGGCAGAATCAGCCCCAGCATTTT.

The chain recombines TRBV6-5 with TRBJ2-7, with D perhaps matching TRBD2 (6 bases). The ends were cut back, 7 bases at V and 6 bases at J, with 19 bases in the middle. The CDR3 loop spans 14 amino acids. Germline V lookup: CDR1 MNHEY, CDR2 SVGAGI. CDR3 in amino acids: CASTPGLILGEQYF. DNA for the CDR3: TGTGCCAGCACCCCGGGACTCATCCTCGGCGAGCAGTACTTC.